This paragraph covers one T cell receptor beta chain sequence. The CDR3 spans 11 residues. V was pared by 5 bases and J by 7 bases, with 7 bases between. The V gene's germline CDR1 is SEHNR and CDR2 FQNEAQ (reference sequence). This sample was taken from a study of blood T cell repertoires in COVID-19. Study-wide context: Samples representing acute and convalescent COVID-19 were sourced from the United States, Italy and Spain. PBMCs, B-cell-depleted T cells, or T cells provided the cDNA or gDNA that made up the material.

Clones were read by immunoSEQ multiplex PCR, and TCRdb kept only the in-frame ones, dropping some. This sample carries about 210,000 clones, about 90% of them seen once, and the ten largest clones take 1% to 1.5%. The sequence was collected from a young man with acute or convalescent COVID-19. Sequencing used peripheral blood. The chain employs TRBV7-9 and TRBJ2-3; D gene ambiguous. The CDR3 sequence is CASSHPNTQYF. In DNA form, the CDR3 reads TGTGCCAGCAGCCACCCTAATACGCAGTATTTT.